Here is one T cell receptor (beta chain) with its context. V lost 0 bases and J lost 5, with 11 bases in between. The CDR3 runs to 15 residues. Looked up from germline, CDR1 is MRHNA and CDR2 is SNTAGT. As handled by the study authors: Nucleated cell number was recorded as an estimate derived from reference gene primer amplification. Only in-frame clones appear in the TCRdb table, and some are missing; sequencing was by immunoSEQ multiplex PCR. The V and J calls and clone size come from that table; D and trimming were worked out from the DNA. The sample lists about 170,000 clones, about 86% seen once, with roughly 7.3% in the top ten. This record comes from a study of blood T cell repertoires in COVID-19. Overall study: The origin of the acute and convalescent COVID-19 samples was the United States, Italy and Spain. T cells, B-cell-depleted T cells, or PBMCs provided the cDNA or gDNA that served as material.

The receptor comes from a woman older than 75 in a cohort sampled during active or convalescent COVID-19. This sequence joins TRBV6-4 and TRBJ2-1; D unclear. Sequenced input: peripheral blood. The CDR3 DNA follows: TGTGCCAGCAGTGACTCGATCGGCGGCCACAATGAGCAGTTCTTC. Residues: CASSDSIGGHNEQFF.